The source of this TCR beta chain is a study of cytomegalovirus exposure and HLA in healthy donors. General observations from the study: Certain indistinguishable V segments, among them TRBV6-2 and TRBV6-3, were excluded.

The PCR had 60 Vbeta and 13 Jbeta primers. Measured with immunoSEQ multiplex PCR; TCRdb has only the in-frame clones, and not every one. The data hold around 90,000 clones, with 85% observed a single time. Germline V gives CDR1 ENHRY, CDR2 SYGVKD. CDR3 size: 13 residues. V was trimmed by 10 bases and J by 3 bases, leaving 13 bases between them. As regards this clone: No antigen is known for it.

The TCR originated in a man aged 40-55 years in good health and CMV-seropositive. This chain uses TRBV10-3 with TRBJ1-5; perhaps TRBD1 as D (6 bases). The sample comprised PBMCs. CDR3 region: CASGRGINQPQHF. CDR3 coding DNA: TGTGCCAGCGGGAGGGGGATCAATCAGCCCCAGCATTTT.